What follows are 7 T cell receptor beta chains derived from one specimen sequenced in a study of human T cells and chemical hapten exposure. The sample's time point: pre-sensitization, week 0. Noted treatment: therapeutic diphenylcyclopropenone sensitization with weekly scalp DPC. Via MiXCR, TCRdb re-called the RACE reads, giving one row per CDR3 protein. The table includes tens of thousands of distinct CDR3 sequences, about 6.7% detected once. The specimen was whole blood, collected in connection with sensitization to the hapten diphenylcyclopropenone (DPC). Every receptor here comes from a woman aged 25 to 39 with alopecia areata. Some clones in this sample may be carry-over from other donors' samples.

This chain joins TRBV6-1 and TRBJ1-1, with 7 nucleotides matching TRBD1. Germline V CDR1 and CDR2: MNHNS, SASEGT. The CDR3 runs 13 residues. The junction had 1 base not matched to a gene; V was cut back by 6 bases and J by 0 bases. In nucleotides, the CDR3 is TGTGCCAGCAGGACAGGGATGAACACTGAAGCTTTCTTT. Encoded protein: CASRTGMNTEAFF.

Ten or more counts support this clonotype. The V call is TRBV6-1, the J call TRBJ2-5; 9 bases line up with TRBD2. The CDR3 loop spans 15 amino acids. The V gene's germline CDR1 is MNHNS and CDR2 SASEGT. With V trimmed by 5 bases and J by 1 base, 5 bases remained unmatched. The CDR3 spells CASSFLSGGQETQYF. The CDR3 coding sequence is TGTGCCAGCAGTTTTCTTAGCGGGGGCCAAGAGACCCAGTACTTC.

This clonotype was detected many times. The chain carries TRBV5-1 and TRBJ1-4; 10 bases are shared with TRBD1. This CDR3 region has 17 residues. J was trimmed by 3 bases and V by 3 bases; bases with no gene match: 8. From germline, CDR1 is SGHRS and CDR2 YFSETQ. The CDR3 protein is CASSWGTGAQANEKLFF. The DNA of the CDR3 is TGCGCCAGCAGCTGGGGGACAGGGGCTCAAGCTAATGAAAAACTGTTTTTT.

This clonotype was picked up many times. The chain combines TRBV20-1 with TRBJ2-5; D remains ambiguous. CDR3 length equals 12 residues. The ends were cut back, 6 bases at V and 5 bases at J, with 13 bases in the middle. Germline CDR1 and CDR2: DFQATT and SNEGSKA (reference sequence). CDR3 region: CSAVVYTETQYF. The CDR3 coding sequence is TGCAGTGCGGTGGTCTATACGGAGACCCAGTACTTC.

This clonotype occurred many times. This chain links TRBV20-1 with TRBJ1-1; D is uncertain. The CDR3 contains 12 residues. From germline, CDR1 is DFQATT and CDR2 SNEGSKA (reference sequence). Trimming stripped 5 bases from V and 11 bases from J, with 18 bases between. This CDR3 is CSAPYLSHLAFF. CDR3 sequence (DNA): TGCAGTGCTCCCTACCTATCACACCTGGCTTTCTTT.

The chain employs TRBV7-3 and TRBJ2-2, with TRBD1 identical over 7 bases. The CDR3 is 15 amino acids. Germline V gene data show CDR1 as SGHTA and CDR2 as FQGTGA. The ends lost 1 base at V and 4 bases at J; junction bases unmatched: 3. CDR3 DNA: TGTGCCAGCAGCTTAAAAACAGGGGTCACCGGGGAGCTGTTTTTT. Translating it yields CASSLKTGVTGELFF.

This clonotype came up many times. The chain couples TRBV10-1 to TRBJ1-1; D is unresolved. V lost 3 bases to trimming and J lost 0 bases, with 2 bases between them. The CDR3 has 12 amino acids. Germline V gene sequence: CDR1 WNHNN, CDR2 SYGVQD (reference sequence). The CDR3, as DNA: TGCGCCAGCAGTGAAATGAACACTGAAGCTTTCTTT. Amino acids: CASSEMNTEAFF.